Reported below is one T cell receptor beta chain. This entry comes from a study of blood T cell repertoires in COVID-19. Overall study context: Whether acute or convalescent, the COVID-19 samples came from the United States, Italy and Spain. Sample material is recorded as cDNA or gDNA derived from T cells, B-cell-depleted T cells, or PBMCs.

Germline V lookup: CDR1 MNHEY, CDR2 SVGAGI. The CDR3 has 14 amino acids. Trimming cost V 2 bases and J 3 bases, with 8 bases left between them. Clones were sequenced by immunoSEQ multiplex PCR, and TCRdb holds only the in-frame ones, with some missing. The sample shows fewer than 250,000 clones, approximately 80% of them seen only once. The sequenced material came from peripheral blood. This receptor was taken from a woman between 45 and 60 years old with acute or convalescent COVID-19. This chain connects TRBV6-5 to TRBJ2-1, with D tentatively TRBD2 (6 bases). CDR3 coding DNA: TGTGCCAGCAGTTACGACGGGAGCTACAATGAGCAGTTCTTC. Translation gives CASSYDGSYNEQFF.